The entry that follows covers one T cell receptor beta chain sequence. These data originate in a study of blood T cell repertoires in COVID-19. The germline V gene has CDR1 SGHAT and CDR2 FQNNGV. V dropped 5 bases and J dropped 6; count of bases not matched to a gene: 7. The CDR3 covers 14 residues. The table came from immunoSEQ multiplex PCR; TCRdb's copy has only in-frame clones and leaves some out. The sample has 250,000 to 300,000 clones, around nine tenths seen once. Sequencing was done on a sample of peripheral blood. The origin of this receptor is a woman in her fifties or sixties with acute or convalescent COVID-19. The chain employs TRBV11-2 and TRBJ2-7; 10 positions match TRBD1. The CDR3 DNA sequence: TGTGCCAGCAGCGCCCCGGGACAGGGGAGCGAGCAGTACTTC. Translating gives CASSAPGQGSEQYF. Filled out from reference TRBV11-2 and TRBJ2-7, the complete variable domain reads EAGVAQSPRYKIIEKRQSVAFWCNPISGHATLYWYQQILGQGPKLLIQFQNNGVVDDSQLPKDRFSAERLKGVDSTLKIQPAKLEDSAVYLCASSAPGQGSEQYFGPGTRLTVT.